This TCR beta chain was recovered during a study of beta chain features in type 1 diabetes. The CDR3 loop spans 14 amino acids. V lost 2 bases, J lost 5 bases, and 9 bases lay in between. Germline CDR1 is SGHNT and CDR2 is YENEEA. The study reverse transcribed the entire isolated RNA, so it sequenced expressed TCRB transcripts. Clones were sequenced by immunoSEQ multiplex PCR, and TCRdb holds only the in-frame ones, with some missing. The sample consists of hundreds of thousands of clones, approximately 10% of them appearing once. This receptor was identified in a woman aged 25-40 years in good health. This sequence joins TRBV11-3 and TRBJ2-2; a weak D match, TRBD2 (5 bases). The material sequenced was naive CD4+ T cells from blood. Here the CDR3 DNA reads TGTGCCAGCAGCTTAAGAGGGCCGACCGGGGAGCTGTTTTTT. Translated: CASSLRGPTGELFF.